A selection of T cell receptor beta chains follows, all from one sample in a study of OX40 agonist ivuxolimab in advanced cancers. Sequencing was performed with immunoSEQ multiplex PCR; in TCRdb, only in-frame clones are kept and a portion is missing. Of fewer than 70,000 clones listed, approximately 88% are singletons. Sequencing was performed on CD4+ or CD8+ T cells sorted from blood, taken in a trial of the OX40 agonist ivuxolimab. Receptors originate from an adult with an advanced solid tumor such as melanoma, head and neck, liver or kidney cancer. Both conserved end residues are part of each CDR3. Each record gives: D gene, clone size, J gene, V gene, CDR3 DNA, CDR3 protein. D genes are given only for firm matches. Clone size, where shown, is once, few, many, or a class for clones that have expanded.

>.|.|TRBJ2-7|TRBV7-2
TGTGCCAGCAGCTTTGACGTCGAGCAGTACTTC
CASSFDVEQYF
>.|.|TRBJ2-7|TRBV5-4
TGTGCCAGCAGCCTGTTGAACTCCTACGAGCAGTACTTC
CASSLLNSYEQYF
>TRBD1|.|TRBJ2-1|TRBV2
TGTGCCAGCAAAATGGGGACAGGGGCGATTGAGCAGTTCTTC
CASKMGTGAIEQFF
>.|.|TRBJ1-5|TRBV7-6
TGTGCCAGCAGCCCCCTAGGCGGGCGGAGCAATCAGCCCCAGCATTTT
CASSPLGGRSNQPQHF
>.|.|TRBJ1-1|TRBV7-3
TGTGCCAGCAGCTTCCAGGAAGGCACTGAAGCTTTCTTT
CASSFQEGTEAFF
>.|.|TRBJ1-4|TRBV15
TGTGCCACCAGCTATTCGGTGAGACAACCTAATGAAAAACTGTTTTTT
CATSYSVRQPNEKLFF
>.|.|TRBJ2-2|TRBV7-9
TGTGCCAGCAGCTTAGCTCGGACGGGGACGAACACCGGGGAGCTGTTTTTT
CASSLARTGTNTGELFF
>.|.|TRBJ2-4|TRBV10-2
TGCGCCAGCAGTGAGTGGGGGCACATGACCAAAAACATTCAGTACTTC
CASSEWGHMTKNIQYF
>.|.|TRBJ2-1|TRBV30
TGTGCCTGGAGTGCCGGGAGCCCCTACAATGAGCAGTTCTTC
CAWSAGSPYNEQFF
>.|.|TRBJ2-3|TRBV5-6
TGTGCCAGCAGCTTTGCAGCGGCAGATACGCAGTATTTT
CASSFAAADTQYF
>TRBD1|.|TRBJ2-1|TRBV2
TGTGCCAGCAAATGGGGACAGTCCTACAATGAGCAGTTCTTC
CASKWGQSYNEQFF
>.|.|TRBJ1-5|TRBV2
TGTGCCAGCACCCTAGGGGAGGGAACGGAGCCCCAGCATTTT
CASTLGEGTEPQHF
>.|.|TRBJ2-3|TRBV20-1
TGCAGTGCTAGAGATCTTGTTACGCAGTATTTT
CSARDLVTQYF
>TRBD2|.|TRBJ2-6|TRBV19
TGTGCCAGTATCCCCGGGGGGGGAAGGCCTGGGGCCAACGTCCTGACTTTC
CASIPGGGRPGANVLTF
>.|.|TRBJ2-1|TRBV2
TGTGCCAGCAGTGGAGCGGGTCTTAGCTGGGGACAGTTCTTC
CASSGAGLSWGQFF
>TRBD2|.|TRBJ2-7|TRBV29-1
TGCAGCGTTGGGGGGGGCTACGAGCAGTACTTC
CSVGGGYEQYF
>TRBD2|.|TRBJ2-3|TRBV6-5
TGTGCCAGCAGCGCCGGGACTAGGGGCACAGATACGCAGTATTTT
CASSAGTRGTDTQYF
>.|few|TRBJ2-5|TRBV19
TGTGCCAGTAGTCCCCCGAGGGGTGGCCAAGAGACCCAGTACTTC
CASSPPRGGQETQYF
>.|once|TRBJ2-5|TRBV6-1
TGTGCCAGCACTTATTCAGAGACCCAGTACTTC
CASTYSETQYF
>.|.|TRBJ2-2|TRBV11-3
TGTGCCAGCAGCTTACAGGGGAACACCGGGGAGCTGTTTTTT
CASSLQGNTGELFF
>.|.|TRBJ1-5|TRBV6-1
TGTGCCAGCGGTACAGGGACGAGCAGCAATCAGCCCCAGCATTTT
CASGTGTSSNQPQHF
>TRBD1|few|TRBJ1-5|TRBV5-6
TGTGCCAGCAGCTGGGGACAGGGTGATCAGCCCCAGCATTTT
CASSWGQGDQPQHF
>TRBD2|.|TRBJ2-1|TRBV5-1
TGCGCCAGCAGCCCCAGGACTAGCGGGGTCAATGAGCAGTTCTTC
CASSPRTSGVNEQFF
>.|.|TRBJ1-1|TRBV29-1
TGCAGCGTCACAAACGGGGGCGGGACTGAAGCTTTCTTT
CSVTNGGGTEAFF
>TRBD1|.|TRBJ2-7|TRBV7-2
TGTGCCAGCAGTTATACAGGGGGTGTCCCCTACGAGCAGTACTTC
CASSYTGGVPYEQYF
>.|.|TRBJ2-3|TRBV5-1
TGCGCCAGCAGCTTGGTACAGATCACAGATACGCAGTATTTT
CASSLVQITDTQYF
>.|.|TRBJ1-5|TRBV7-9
TGTGCCAGCAGCTTTACGGGGGGGGATCAGCCCCAGCATTTT
CASSFTGGDQPQHF
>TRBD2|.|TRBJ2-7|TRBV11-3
TGTGCCAGCAGCCGCCGGGACTACCTCCACGAGCAGTACTTC
CASSRRDYLHEQYF
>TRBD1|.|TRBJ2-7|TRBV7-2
TGTGCCAGCAGTTTCGACAGGGCCTCTTACGAGCAGTACTTC
CASSFDRASYEQYF
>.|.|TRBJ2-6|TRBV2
TGTGCCAGCATGTACTCTGGGGCCAACGTCCTGACTTTC
CASMYSGANVLTF
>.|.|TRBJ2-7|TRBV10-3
TGTGCCACTGCCAGGGACCTCCTCTACGAGCAGTACTTC
CATARDLLYEQYF
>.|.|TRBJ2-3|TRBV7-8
TGTGCCAGCAGTCCATGGGGGGATACGCAGTATTTT
CASSPWGDTQYF
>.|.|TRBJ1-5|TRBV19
TGTGCCAGTAGTATGTATGGGGCTGGCAATCAGCCCCAGCATTTT
CASSMYGAGNQPQHF
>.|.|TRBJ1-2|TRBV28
TGTGCCAGCAGTTCGGGAGCCTATGGCTACACCTTC
CASSSGAYGYTF
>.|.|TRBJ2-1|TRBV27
TGTGCCAGCAGTTTAGGGCAGGGTTACTACAATGAGCAGTTCTTC
CASSLGQGYYNEQFF
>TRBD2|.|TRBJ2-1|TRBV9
TGTGCCAGCAGCGTAGCTAGCGGGAGGGCATACAATGAGCAGTTCTTC
CASSVASGRAYNEQFF
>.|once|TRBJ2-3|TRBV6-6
TGTGCCAGCAGTTACCAAGCCCAAGATACGCAGTATTTT
CASSYQAQDTQYF
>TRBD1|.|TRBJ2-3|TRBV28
TGTGCCAGCAGCCCAGACAGGGGCACAGATACGCAGTATTTT
CASSPDRGTDTQYF
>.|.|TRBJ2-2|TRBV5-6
TGTGCCAGCAGCTTACTCTCCGGGGAGCTGTTTTTT
CASSLLSGELFF
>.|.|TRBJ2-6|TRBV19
TGTGCCAGTAGTACCCCATCTGGGGCCAACGTCCTGACTTTC
CASSTPSGANVLTF
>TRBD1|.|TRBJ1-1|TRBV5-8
TGTGCCAGCAGCTTGGCCGGTGGTACAGGGGGCGTGAACACTGAAGCTTTCTTT
CASSLAGGTGGVNTEAFF
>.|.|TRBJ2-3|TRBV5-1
TGCGCCAGCAGCTTGGGAGGCGGAGGAGGGAGCACAGATACGCAGTATTTT
CASSLGGGGGSTDTQYF
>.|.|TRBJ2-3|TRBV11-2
TGTGCCAGCAGCGCAACTACAGATACGCAGTATTTT
CASSATTDTQYF
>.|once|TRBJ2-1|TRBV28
TGTGCCAGCAGTTCTTGGGAAATCACAGGGGATCGGGGGATTGTTTCCTACAATGAGCAGTTCTTC
CASSSWEITGDRGIVSYNEQFF
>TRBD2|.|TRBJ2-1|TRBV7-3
TGTGCCAGCAGGAGGACTAGCGGGGTCAATGAGCAGTTCTTC
CASRRTSGVNEQFF
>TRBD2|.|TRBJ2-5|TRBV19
TGTGCCAGTAGTACCGGGACTAGCGGGAGGCCCCACTTC
CASSTGTSGRPHF
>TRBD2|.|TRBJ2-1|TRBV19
TGTGCCAGTAGCCGAACGACTAGCGGCGGTAATGAGCAGTTCTTC
CASSRTTSGGNEQFF
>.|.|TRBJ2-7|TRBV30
TGTGCCTGGAGTACCACCGGGACCCCCTACGAGCAGTACTTC
CAWSTTGTPYEQYF
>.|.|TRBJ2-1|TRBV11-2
TGTGCCAGCAGCTTAGAACAACCAACCTACAATGAGCAGTTCTTC
CASSLEQPTYNEQFF
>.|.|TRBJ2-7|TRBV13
TGTGCCAGCAGCCACCGGAGCGGCCTCTACGAGCAGTACTTC
CASSHRSGLYEQYF
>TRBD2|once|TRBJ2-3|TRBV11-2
TGTGCCAGCAGCTCCGTTTTAGCGGGAGGGCCAGATACGCAGTATTTT
CASSSVLAGGPDTQYF
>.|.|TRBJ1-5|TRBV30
TGTGCCTGGGGTAGGCAGGGTGGGAGCAATCAGCCCCAGCATTTT
CAWGRQGGSNQPQHF
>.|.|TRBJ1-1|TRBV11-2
TGTGCCAGCAGCTTACGGAGGTTCACGAACACTGAAGCTTTCTTT
CASSLRRFTNTEAFF
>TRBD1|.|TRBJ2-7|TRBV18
TGTGCCAGCTCGTCCGGGACAGGGACGGGGTACGAGCAGTACTTC
CASSSGTGTGYEQYF
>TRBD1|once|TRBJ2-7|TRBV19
TGTGCCAGTAGTGGACCGACGGGACAGGCTAATACCTACGAGCAGTACTTC
CASSGPTGQANTYEQYF
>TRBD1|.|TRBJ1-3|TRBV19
TGTGCCAGTAGAAGGACAGGGGCCTCTGGAAACACCATATATTTT
CASRRTGASGNTIYF
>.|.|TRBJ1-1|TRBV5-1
TGCGCCAGCAGCCGTGGGGGCACTGAAGCTTTCTTT
CASSRGGTEAFF
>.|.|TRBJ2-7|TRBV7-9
TGTGCCAGCAGCTTAGGTCGGGGGCTGGCCTACGAGCAGTACTTC
CASSLGRGLAYEQYF
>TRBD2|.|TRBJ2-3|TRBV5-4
TGTGCCAGCAGCTTGGGGTTAGCGGGACGGGGAGATACGCAGTATTTT
CASSLGLAGRGDTQYF
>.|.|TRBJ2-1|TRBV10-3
TGTGCCATCAGTGAGGGTGATGAGCAGTTCTTC
CAISEGDEQFF